The present entry profiles one T cell receptor beta chain with its context. Its antigen is as yet unknown. The treatment is: roughly 10-day PBMC culture with coronavirus spike peptide pools or control peptides (ViraFEST assay). The source of the sample is a study of vaccination and CD4 T cells after COVID-19. Overall study results and limits: Reactive clone data from convalescent patients indicated a median of about 86% appearing only post-vaccination.

Sequenced with the Oncomine TCR Beta short-read assay was DNA taken from cultured CD4+ T cells. One entry per CDR3 protein results from TCRdb running MiXCR on the PCR reads. The data hold some 18,000 distinct CDR3 sequences, with roughly half observed a single time. The specimen comprised CD4+ T cells from blood, cultured in vitro, sampled after SARS-CoV-2 vaccination. This TCR came from a human donor who had recovered from COVID-19.

The CDR3 bases are TGCAGTGCTAGACTAGCGGGAAGCACAGATACGCAGTATTTT. This gives the protein CSARLAGSTDTQYF. This chain connects TRBV20-1 to TRBJ2-3, with 9 bases matching TRBD2. The ends lost 2 bases at V and 0 bases at J; junction bases unmatched: 0. The CDR3 totals 14 residues. Germline values: CDR1 DFQATT, CDR2 SNEGSKA (reference sequence).